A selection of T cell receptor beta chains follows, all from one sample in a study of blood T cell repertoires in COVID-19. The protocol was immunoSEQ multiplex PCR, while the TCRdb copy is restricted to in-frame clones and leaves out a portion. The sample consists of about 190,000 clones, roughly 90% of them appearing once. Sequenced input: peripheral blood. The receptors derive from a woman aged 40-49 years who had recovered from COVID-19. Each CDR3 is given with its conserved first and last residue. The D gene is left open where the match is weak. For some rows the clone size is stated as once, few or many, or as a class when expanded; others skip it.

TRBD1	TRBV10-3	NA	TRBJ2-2	CAISESGTGGFGELFF	TGTGCCATCAGTGAGTCCGGGACAGGGGGCTTCGGGGAGCTGTTTTTT
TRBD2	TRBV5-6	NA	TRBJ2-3	CASSTGLAESTDTQYF	TGTGCCAGCAGCACAGGACTAGCGGAGAGCACAGATACGCAGTATTTT
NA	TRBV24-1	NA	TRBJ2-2	CATSDREPGNTGELFF	TGTGCCACCAGTGATCGCGAGCCTGGGAACACCGGGGAGCTGTTTTTT
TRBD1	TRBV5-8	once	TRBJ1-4	CASRTGRNEKLFF	TGTGCCAGCAGGACAGGGAGAAATGAAAAACTGTTTTTT
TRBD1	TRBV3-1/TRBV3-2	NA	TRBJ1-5	CASSPGAGTGKNQPQHF	TGTGCCAGCAGCCCAGGAGCCGGGACAGGGAAAAATCAGCCCCAGCATTTT
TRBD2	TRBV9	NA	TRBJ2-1	CASSVVASGGYNEQFF	TGTGCCAGCAGCGTAGTGGCTAGCGGGGGGTACAATGAGCAGTTCTTC
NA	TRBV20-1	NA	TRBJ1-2	CSASLQGGYTF	TGCAGTGCTAGTCTCCAGGGCGGCTACACCTTC
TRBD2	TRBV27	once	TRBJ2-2	CASSSGLATGELFF	TGTGCCAGCAGTTCTGGACTAGCGACCGGGGAGCTGTTTTTT
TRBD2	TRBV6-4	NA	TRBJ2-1	CASKPQGLAGNNEQFF	TGTGCCAGCAAACCCCAGGGACTAGCGGGCAACAATGAGCAGTTCTTC
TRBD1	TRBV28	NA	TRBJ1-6	CASRTGTNSPLHF	TGTGCCAGCAGGACAGGGACGAATTCACCCCTCCACTTT
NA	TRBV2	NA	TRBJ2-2	CASSELSGSNTGELFF	TGTGCCAGCAGTGAACTCAGCGGGTCGAACACCGGGGAGCTGTTTTTT
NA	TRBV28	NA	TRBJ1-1	CASTEAVKNTEAFF	TGTGCCAGCACCGAAGCGGTTAAGAACACTGAAGCTTTCTTT
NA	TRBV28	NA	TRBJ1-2	CASSSLNRTDNLLNYGYTF	TGTGCCAGCAGTTCCCTCAACCGGACAGACAACCTTCTTAACTATGGCTACACCTTC
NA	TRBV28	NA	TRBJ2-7	CASSSSTSGRTYEQYF	NA
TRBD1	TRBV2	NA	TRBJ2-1	CASSAGQGPDEQFF	TGTGCCAGCAGTGCGGGACAGGGACCCGATGAGCAGTTCTTC
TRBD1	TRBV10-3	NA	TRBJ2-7	CAISRRTGGGYEQYF	TGTGCCATCAGTCGACGGACAGGGGGGGGCTACGAGCAGTACTTC
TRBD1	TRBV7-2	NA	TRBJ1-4	CASSLALGTGGGKLFF	TGTGCCAGCAGCTTAGCCCTCGGGACAGGGGGCGGAAAACTGTTTTTT
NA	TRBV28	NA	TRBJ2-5	CASSRGMMETQYF	TGTGCCAGCAGCCGGGGAATGATGGAGACCCAGTACTTC
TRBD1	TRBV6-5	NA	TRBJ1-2	CASWTGRNYGYTF	TGTGCTTCTTGGACAGGGCGAAACTATGGCTACACCTTC